Below are 25 T cell receptor beta chains sequenced from a single sample in a study of siplizumab effects on memory and regulatory T cells. Repertoires were generated with immunoSEQ multiplex PCR, while TCRdb's copy carries only in-frame clones and drops some. The data show approximately 100,000 clones, around 90% seen once. The material sequenced was CD4+ T cells sorted from blood. The receptors were gathered from a human donor in good health. Some clones in this sample may be carry-over from other donors' samples.

This chain joins TRBV28 and TRBJ2-7; perhaps D is TRBD1 or TRBD2 (6 bases each). V lost 7 bases and J lost 2, with 12 bases in between. There are 13 residues in the CDR3. CDR1 MDHEN and CDR2 SYDVKM come from the germline V gene. Written as DNA, the CDR3 is TGTGCCAGCAAGGAGGGGGTTACCTACGAGCAGTACTTC. Amino acid sequence: CASKEGVTYEQYF.

V gene TRBV29-1 combines with J gene TRBJ1-2, with 9 bases lining up with TRBD1. Germline V gene data show CDR1 as SQVTM and CDR2 as ANQGSEA. This CDR3 is 13 amino acids long. V shed 4 bases, J shed 4 bases, and the junction held 4 bases outside the gene matches. CDR3 in DNA: TGCAGCGTTGGACAGGGGGGCGGCTATGGCTACACCTTC. Protein sequence: CSVGQGGGYGYTF.

This clone was found once. V gene TRBV27 combines with J gene TRBJ2-7; 9 bases line up with TRBD2. CDR1 is MNHEY, CDR2 SMNVEV, per germline (reference sequence). J gave up 0 bases and V 2 bases, and 8 bases lay outside the gene matches. The CDR3 runs to 17 residues. CDR3 in DNA: TGTGCCAGCAGTTTAAGACTAGCGGCCTCCTCCTCCTACGAGCAGTACTTC. This translates into CASSLRLAASSSYEQYF.

The gene calls are TRBV5-1 and TRBJ2-3; no firm D call. The CDR3 is 12 amino acids. The V end was cut by 4 bases, the J end by 5 bases, with 8 bases between. From germline, CDR1 is SGHRS and CDR2 YFSETQ. This CDR3 reads CASSLPGDTQYF. The CDR3 coding sequence is TGCGCCAGCAGCCTCCCGGGAGATACGCAGTATTTT.

The V call is TRBV12-5, the J call TRBJ2-3, with no clear D. This CDR3 has 13 amino acids. CDR1 is LGHNT, CDR2 FRNRAP, per germline. With 3 bases removed from V and 0 bases from J, the gap between germline ends came to 4 bases. The CDR3 DNA follows: TGTGCTAGTGGTTTAGATAGCACAGATACGCAGTATTTT. Translating gives CASGLDSTDTQYF.

This chain links TRBV7-6 with TRBJ2-2; 9 bases agree with TRBD1. This CDR3 region has 15 residues. In germline, CDR1 is SGHVS, CDR2 FNYEAQ. J lost 5 bases, V lost 4 bases, and 5 bases had no gene match. CDR3 nucleotide sequence: TGTGCCAGCAGCTCCGGGACAGGGAGAACCGGGGAGCTGTTTTTT. This translates into CASSSGTGRTGELFF.

The chain has TRBV20-1 and TRBJ1-2, with D unclear. Trimming pared 6 bases from V and 8 bases from J, leaving 10 bases between. Per germline, CDR1 DFQATT and CDR2 SNEGSKA (reference sequence). The CDR3 has 10 amino acids. The CDR3 loop is CSARAGGYTF. Written as DNA, the CDR3 is TGCAGTGCCCGCGCAGGCGGCTACACCTTC.

The chain is built from TRBV19 and TRBJ1-5; 9 bases agree with TRBD1. Trimming cost V 7 bases and J 4 bases; bases outside gene matches: 14. The CDR3 is made up of 17 amino acids. In germline, CDR1 is LNHDA, CDR2 SQIVND (reference sequence). The DNA for the CDR3 is TGTGCCAGTACCCACTATGGGGGACAGGGTGGGAATCAGCCCCAGCATTTT. Its translation: CASTHYGGQGGNQPQHF. The variable domain in full, completed from reference TRBV19 and TRBJ1-5, reads DGGITQSPKYLFRKEGQNVTLSCEQNLNHDAMYWYRQDPGQGLRLIYYSQIVNDFQKGDIAEGYSVSREKKESFPLTVTSAQKNPTAFYLCASTHYGGQGGNQPQHFGDGTRLSIL.

This chain uses TRBV28 with TRBJ2-3, with 9 bases that match TRBD2. The CDR3 covers 15 residues. CDR1 is MDHEN and CDR2 is SYDVKM in the germline V gene. V lost 2 bases and J lost 2; bases outside the gene matches: 2. The chain's CDR3 is CASSLGGLATDTQYF. CDR3 DNA: TGTGCCAGCAGTTTAGGGGGACTAGCCACAGATACGCAGTATTTT. The complete variable domain, with remaining parts taken from reference TRBV28 and TRBJ2-3, reads DVKVTQSSRYLVKRTGEKVFLECVQDMDHENMFWYRQDPGLGLRLIYFSYDVKMKEKGDIPEGYSVSREKKERFSLILESASTNQTSMYLCASSLGGLATDTQYFGPGTRLTVL.

The rearrangement uses TRBV28 and TRBJ1-1; 8 bases match TRBD1. Germline V gene lookup returns CDR1 MDHEN and CDR2 SYDVKM. The length of the CDR3 is 14 residues. Trimming took 2 bases from V and 1 from J; bases not matched to a gene: 0. CDR3 amino acids: CASSLGTGNTEAFF. The DNA of the CDR3 is TGTGCCAGCAGTTTAGGGACAGGGAACACTGAAGCTTTCTTT.

V gene TRBV27 combines with J gene TRBJ2-5, with D tentatively TRBD2 (6 bases). The DNA end favors TRBJ2-7, so the J call may be wrong. The CDR3 runs 14 residues. The germline V gene has CDR1 MNHEY and CDR2 SMNVEV (reference sequence). CDR3 nucleotides: TGTGCCAGCAGTTTAGGGGGAGCTAGCGACGAGCAGTACTTC. The encoded protein is CASSLGGASDEQYF.

The rearrangement uses TRBV7-3 and TRBJ2-5; 7 bases map to TRBD2. This CDR3 is 13 amino acids long. Trimming cost V 5 bases and J 2 bases; bases outside gene matches: 2. In germline, CDR1 is SGHTA, CDR2 FQGTGA. CDR3 bases: TGTGCCAGCAGCCCAGCGGGACAAGAGACCCAGTACTTC. Residues: CASSPAGQETQYF.

J is TRBJ2-7 and V is TRBV19; TRBD2 matches 15 bases. CDR3 size: 18 residues. With V trimmed by 3 bases and J by 2 bases, 8 bases remained unmatched. Germline-derived CDR1 and CDR2 are LNHDA and SQIVND (reference sequence). The DNA of the CDR3 is TGTGCCAGTAGTATTGCATCAGGGACTAGCGGGAGGACCTACGAGCAGTACTTC. This translates into CASSIASGTSGRTYEQYF. The whole variable domain, filled in from reference TRBV19 and TRBJ2-7, reads DGGITQSPKYLFRKEGQNVTLSCEQNLNHDAMYWYRQDPGQGLRLIYYSQIVNDFQKGDIAEGYSVSREKKESFPLTVTSAQKNPTAFYLCASSIASGTSGRTYEQYFGPGTRLTVT.

This CDR3 reads CASSQQPGTGGHEQYF. CDR3 nucleotides: TGTGCCAGCAGTCAACAACCCGGGACAGGGGGCCACGAGCAGTACTTC. The V gene is TRBV27, the J gene TRBJ2-7; the match to TRBD1 covers 12 bases. This CDR3 spans 16 amino acids. Unmatched junction bases numbered 10, after V lost 5 bases and J lost 5 bases. Germline assignment: CDR1 MNHEY and CDR2 SMNVEV (reference sequence).

The chain couples TRBV9 to TRBJ1-1; the D gene is possibly TRBD1 (5 bases). V lost 2 bases, J lost 7 bases, and 15 bases lay in between. The CDR3 length is 14 residues. Germline loops: CDR1 SGDLS, CDR2 YYNGEE. The CDR3 bases are TGTGCCAGCAGCGTCGATCCCGACAGAGTTGAAGCTTTCTTT. Translation gives CASSVDPDRVEAFF. The entire variable domain, with the rest obtained from reference TRBV9 and TRBJ1-1, is as follows: DSGVTQTPKHLITATGQRVTLRCSPRSGDLSVYWYQQSLDQGLQFLIQYYNGEERAKGNILERFSAQQFPDLHSELNLSSLELGDSALYFCASSVDPDRVEAFFGQGTRLTVV.

The chain joins TRBV9 to TRBJ2-7, with D perhaps matching TRBD2 (5 bases). The CDR3 consists of 14 residues. V was shortened by 0 bases and J by 6 bases, with 13 bases between the two germline ends. The germline V gene has CDR1 SGDLS and CDR2 YYNGEE. The CDR3, as DNA: TGTGCCAGCAGCGTAGCTGTGAGACTACTCGAGCAGTACTTC. It encodes CASSVAVRLLEQYF.

The chain has TRBV19 and TRBJ2-5; no firm D call. The CDR3 is made up of 15 amino acids. The V gene's germline CDR1 is LNHDA and CDR2 SQIVND (reference sequence). The V and J ends lost 4 bases and 1 base respectively, with 13 bases between them. The CDR3 DNA reads as TGTGCCAGTAGTAGAAGGTCGCCAAGCCAAGAGACCCAGTACTTC. Its translation is CASSRRSPSQETQYF.

The rearrangement links TRBV18 to TRBJ1-1, with TRBD1 matching over 9 bases. CDR3 length: 15 residues. V shed 2 bases, J shed 3 bases, and the junction held 4 bases outside the gene matches. Germline V lookup: CDR1 KGHSH, CDR2 LQKENI. CDR3 in amino acids: CASSPGTGSDTEAFF. CDR3 coding DNA: TGTGCCAGCTCACCAGGGACAGGGTCTGACACTGAAGCTTTCTTT.

The gene calls are TRBV5-1 and TRBJ2-1; 14 nucleotides line up with TRBD2. Germline V CDR1 and CDR2: SGHRS, YFSETQ. V dropped 4 bases and J dropped 4; count of bases not matched to a gene: 7. The CDR3 contains 17 residues. The CDR3 nucleotides are TGCGCCAGCAGCATACGACTAGCGGGAGGGGGGTACAATGAGCAGTTCTTC. Translated: CASSIRLAGGGYNEQFF.

V usage is TRBV28 and J usage is TRBJ1-1, with TRBD1 matching over 7 bases. CDR1 MDHEN and CDR2 SYDVKM come from the germline V gene. This CDR3 is built from 17 residues. V was clipped by 3 bases and J by 0 bases; unmatched bases: 10. The CDR3 DNA follows: TGTGCCAGCAGTTTGCCCCCCGGGACAGCCTTGAACACTGAAGCTTTCTTT. It codes for CASSLPPGTALNTEAFF.

This clone was seen only once. Other DNA sequences in the same sample also yield this CDR3. The chain is built from TRBV5-5 and TRBJ2-1; 9 bases line up with TRBD1. The CDR3 has 15 residues. Trimming cost V 2 bases and J 5 bases; bases outside gene matches: 5. The germline gives CDR1 SGHKS, CDR2 YYEKEE (reference sequence). The CDR3 spells CASSFRGQGNNEQFF. As DNA, the CDR3 is TGTGCCAGCAGCTTTAGGGGACAGGGAAACAATGAGCAGTTCTTC.

The chain employs TRBV5-1 and TRBJ2-5; 8 nucleotides match TRBD2. This CDR3 comprises 17 residues. The ends lost 0 bases at V and 2 bases at J; junction bases unmatched: 9. The germline V gene has CDR1 SGHRS and CDR2 YFSETQ. CDR3 sequence reads: CASSLALLAERQETQYF. Written as DNA, the CDR3 is TGCGCCAGCAGCTTGGCTTTACTAGCGGAACGGCAAGAGACCCAGTACTTC.

The chain is built from TRBV5-1 and TRBJ2-7, with a possible D match to TRBD1 (6 bases). With 0 bases removed from V and 3 bases from J, the gap between germline ends came to 13 bases. The germline gives CDR1 SGHRS, CDR2 YFSETQ. The CDR3 extends over 15 amino acids. This CDR3 reads CASSLEVGRGYEQYF. The CDR3 DNA follows: TGCGCCAGCAGCTTGGAGGTCGGCAGGGGCTACGAGCAGTACTTC.

This chain links TRBV5-4 with TRBJ1-2; D possibly corresponds to TRBD1 (5 bases). Per germline, CDR1 SGHNT and CDR2 YYREEE (reference sequence). Trimming took off 0 bases at V and 0 bases at J, with 12 bases between the two ends. This CDR3 comprises 16 residues. The CDR3 is CASSLARDRSNYGYTF. The CDR3 DNA sequence: TGTGCCAGCAGCTTGGCCCGAGACAGATCTAACTATGGCTACACCTTC.

The chain links TRBV11-3 to TRBJ2-2; 7 nucleotides align to TRBD1. The CDR3 is made up of 16 amino acids. V lost 5 bases and J lost 0; bases outside the gene matches: 6. The V gene's germline CDR1 is SGHNT and CDR2 YENEEA. The CDR3: CASSKTGTANTGELFF. The CDR3 region has the DNA TGTGCCAGCAGCAAAACCGGGACAGCGAACACCGGGGAGCTGTTTTTT.